The table lists the clone carrying this T cell receptor beta chain with a few counts. V dropped 5 bases and J dropped 6; count of bases not matched to a gene: 5. CDR3 length: 13 amino acids. Germline assignment: CDR1 SGHTA and CDR2 FQGTGA. TCRdb re-analysed the RT-PCR reads in MiXCR, keeping a single row per CDR3 protein. The sample holds more than 600,000 distinct CDR3 sequences, over 12% seen once. This clonotype was sampled from a female donor in good health, serving as a healthy control. Material for sequencing was memory CD4+ T cells from blood. V gene TRBV7-3 combines with J gene TRBJ2-5; the match to TRBD2 covers 8 bases. CDR3 sequence reads: CASSPGGLKTQYF. As DNA, the CDR3 is TGTGCCAGCAGCCCGGGGGGGCTAAAGACCCAGTACTTC.